Presented here are 18 T cell receptor beta chains from one specimen sequenced in a study of blood T cell repertoires in COVID-19. TCRdb's table, derived via immunoSEQ multiplex PCR, lists solely in-frame clones and lacks some. The sample has 190,000 or so clones; 90% to 95% are singletons. Input material: peripheral blood. These receptors were collected from a man under 40 with COVID-19, enrolled during active disease.

This clone was observed a single time. The gene calls are TRBV28 and TRBJ1-6; D perhaps matches TRBD1 (6 bases). CDR1 is MDHEN, CDR2 SYDVKM, per germline. The V end lost 6 bases, the J end lost 8 bases, and 17 bases lay between the germline ends. CDR3 length equals 15 residues. CDR3 DNA sequence: TGTGCCAGCAGACCTGAGCGGCAGGGGTATTCACCCCTCCACTTT. It is translated as CASRPERQGYSPLHF. Complete variable domain (other parts from reference TRBV28 and TRBJ1-6): DVKVTQSSRYLVKRTGEKVFLECVQDMDHENMFWYRQDPGLGLRLIYFSYDVKMKEKGDIPEGYSVSREKKERFSLILESASTNQTSMYLCASRPERQGYSPLHFGNGTRLTVT.

The chain employs TRBV6-5 and TRBJ2-1; a weak D match, TRBD1 (6 bases). Trimming took off 4 bases at V and 4 bases at J, with 14 bases between the two ends. This CDR3 has 15 residues. Germline assignment: CDR1 MNHEY and CDR2 SVGAGI. The CDR3 loop is CASSFWDMLYNEQFF. CDR3 nucleotide sequence: TGTGCCAGCAGTTTTTGGGACATGCTGTACAATGAGCAGTTCTTC.

V gene TRBV6-5 combines with J gene TRBJ1-1; D unresolved. The CDR3 spans 12 residues. Germline V CDR1 and CDR2: MNHEY, SVGAGI. Trimming took 8 bases from V and 4 from J, leaving 11 bases between them. CDR3 bases: TGTGCCAGCGCGGGCGGGATCACTGAAGCTTTCTTT. It translates to CASAGGITEAFF.

The V call is TRBV6-6, the J call TRBJ2-2; D is unclear. Trimming stripped 0 bases from V and 1 base from J, with 6 bases between. CDR1 MNHNY and CDR2 SVGAGI come from the germline V gene (reference sequence). There are 15 residues in the CDR3. CDR3 coding DNA: TGTGCCAGCAGTTACTCCGCGTTGAACACCGGGGAGCTGTTTTTT. Protein product: CASSYSALNTGELFF.

CDR3 sequence reads: CASSQGGRGGTDTQYF. The CDR3, as DNA: TGTGCCAGCAGCCAAGGAGGGCGGGGTGGGACAGATACGCAGTATTTT. The V gene is TRBV3-1 (or the pseudogene TRBV3-2), the J gene TRBJ2-3; TRBD2 might be the D (6 bases). The CDR3 contains 16 residues. The germline V gene has CDR1 LGHDT and CDR2 YNNKEL (reference sequence). Trimming took 1 base from V and 3 from J, leaving 14 bases between them.

V is TRBV7-6 and J is TRBJ2-7; TRBD2 matches at 8 bases. V trimming: 7 bases; J trimming: 0 bases; junction bases outside the gene matches: 17. CDR1 and CDR2 from the germline V gene are SGHVS and FNYEAQ. The CDR3 has 18 amino acids. The CDR3 coding sequence is TGTGCCAGCACCGGGGGGAGCGGGGGTTTAAAGAGCTCCTACGAGCAGTACTTC. Its protein product is CASTGGSGGLKSSYEQYF. Using reference TRBV7-6 and TRBJ2-7 for the parts outside the CDR3, the full variable domain is GAGVSQSPRYKVTKRGQDVALRCDPISGHVSLYWYRQALGQGPEFLTYFNYEAQQDKSGLPNDRFSAERPEGSISTLTIQRTEQRDSAMYRCASTGGSGGLKSSYEQYFGPGTRLTVT.

This chain links TRBV18 with TRBJ1-6, with 9 bases aligning to TRBD1. From germline, CDR1 is KGHSH and CDR2 LQKENI. The CDR3 totals 14 residues. Trimming at V came to 6 bases and at J to 10 bases, leaving 7 bases not matched to a gene. CDR3 protein: CASSPGQGPSPLHF. The CDR3 nucleotides are TGTGCCAGCTCGCCGGGACAGGGCCCGTCACCCCTCCACTTT. Drawing the rest from reference TRBV18 and TRBJ1-6, the complete variable domain is NAGVMQNPRHLVRRRGQEARLRCSPMKGHSHVYWYRQLPEEGLKFMVYLQKENIIDESGMPKERFSAEFPKEGPSILRIQQVVRGDSAAYFCASSPGQGPSPLHFGNGTRLTVT.

The CDR3 sequence is CASSLALAGGPETQYF. The CDR3 DNA follows: TGTGCCAGCAGCTTGGCCCTGGCGGGGGGGCCGGAGACCCAGTACTTC. The chain is built from TRBV5-4 and TRBJ2-5, with 9 nucleotides matching TRBD2. The V gene end was trimmed by 0 bases and the J gene end by 5 bases; junction bases not matched to a gene: 8. This CDR3 has 16 amino acids. Germline loops: CDR1 SGHNT, CDR2 YYREEE (reference sequence).

The V gene is TRBV29-1, the J gene TRBJ1-4; possible D gene TRBD1, 6 bases. Germline CDR1 and CDR2: SQVTM and ANQGSEA. The germline V and J ends were trimmed by 6 bases and 3 bases, with 23 bases remaining between them. This CDR3 has 17 amino acids. CDR3 coding DNA: TGCAGCGTGACCGAGACAGAGCGTGGGGGCTCTAATGAAAAACTGTTTTTT. It specifies CSVTETERGGSNEKLFF.

This chain links TRBV29-1 with TRBJ1-1; 8 bases match TRBD1. V lost 6 bases and J lost 4; bases outside the gene matches: 1. CDR1 and CDR2 from the germline V gene are SQVTM and ANQGSEA. This CDR3 contains 11 residues. DNA for the CDR3: TGCAGCGTCGACAGGGGCACTGAAGCTTTCTTT. Its protein is CSVDRGTEAFF.

The rearrangement uses TRBV7-2 and TRBJ1-5; maybe TRBD1 (6 bases). V shed 3 bases and J shed 5 bases, with 11 bases lying between them. The length of the CDR3 is 14 residues. Germline V gene data show CDR1 as SGHTA and CDR2 as FQGNSA. The CDR3 protein is CASSFAAGDQPQHF. The CDR3 DNA follows: TGTGCCAGCAGCTTCGCCGCAGGGGATCAGCCCCAGCATTTT.

This chain links TRBV7-9 with TRBJ2-1, with 12 positions matching TRBD2. Germline-derived CDR1 and CDR2 are SEHNR and FQNEAQ (reference sequence). V dropped 0 bases and J dropped 5; count of bases not matched to a gene: 8. This CDR3 spans 18 amino acids. The CDR3 DNA reads TGTGCCAGCAGCTTAGCGGGAGCTAGCGGGGGGGCGGACAATGAGCAGTTCTTC. It specifies CASSLAGASGGADNEQFF.

The rearrangement links TRBV4-1 to TRBJ1-4, with D tentatively TRBD1 (5 bases). V gave up 1 base and J gave up 4 bases, with 10 bases separating them. Germline assignment: CDR1 MGHRA and CDR2 YSYEKL. The CDR3 runs 15 residues. Written as DNA, the CDR3 is TGCGCCAGCAGCCAAGTGGCGGGGGGTAATGAAAAACTGTTTTTT. Protein product: CASSQVAGGNEKLFF.

This clone was seen only once. J is TRBJ2-7 and V is TRBV9, with a weak D call TRBD2 (6 bases). This CDR3 contains 15 residues. Germline V gene sequence: CDR1 SGDLS, CDR2 YYNGEE. Trimming shortened V by 0 bases and J by 0 bases, and 10 bases separated the two germline ends. In nucleotides, the CDR3 is TGTGCCAGCAGCGTAGAGGAGGGGACCTCCTACGAGCAGTACTTC. Translation gives CASSVEEGTSYEQYF.

V and J are TRBV18 and TRBJ1-6; no clear D. The CDR3 length is 12 residues. CDR1 and CDR2 from the germline V gene are KGHSH and LQKENI. V lost 6 bases, J lost 4 bases, and 4 bases lay in between. The CDR3 loop is CASSTYNSPLHF. The CDR3 region has the DNA TGTGCCAGCTCCACTTATAATTCACCCCTCCACTTT.

This chain joins TRBV10-3 and TRBJ2-5; possibly TRBD1 for D (6 bases). V lost 0 bases to trimming and J lost 2 bases, with 22 bases between them. The CDR3 loop spans 19 amino acids. Germline V gene sequence: CDR1 ENHRY, CDR2 SYGVKD. The CDR3 DNA is TGTGCCATCAGTGAGTCTTTACCCCTCAGGGGAGTGGGGCAAGAGACCCAGTACTTC. Protein sequence: CAISESLPLRGVGQETQYF.

This sequence joins TRBV5-4 and TRBJ1-2; D call uncertain. The CDR3 sequence is 14 residues long. The V end was cut by 0 bases, the J end by 4 bases, with 10 bases between. CDR1 and CDR2 from the germline V gene are SGHNT and YYREEE (reference sequence). DNA for the CDR3: TGTGCCAGCAGCTTGGGTGGCGGCCCCTATGGCTACACCTTC. Its translation: CASSLGGGPYGYTF.

The sample holds one count of this clone. V gene TRBV30 combines with J gene TRBJ2-1; D is possibly TRBD1 (6 bases). From germline, CDR1 is GTSNPN and CDR2 SVGIG (reference sequence). The CDR3 has 14 residues. Trimming took off 5 bases at V and 0 bases at J, with 11 bases between the two ends. CDR3 in DNA: TGTGCCTGGGGGGGACAAAGCTCCTACAATGAGCAGTTCTTC. Amino acid sequence: CAWGGQSSYNEQFF.